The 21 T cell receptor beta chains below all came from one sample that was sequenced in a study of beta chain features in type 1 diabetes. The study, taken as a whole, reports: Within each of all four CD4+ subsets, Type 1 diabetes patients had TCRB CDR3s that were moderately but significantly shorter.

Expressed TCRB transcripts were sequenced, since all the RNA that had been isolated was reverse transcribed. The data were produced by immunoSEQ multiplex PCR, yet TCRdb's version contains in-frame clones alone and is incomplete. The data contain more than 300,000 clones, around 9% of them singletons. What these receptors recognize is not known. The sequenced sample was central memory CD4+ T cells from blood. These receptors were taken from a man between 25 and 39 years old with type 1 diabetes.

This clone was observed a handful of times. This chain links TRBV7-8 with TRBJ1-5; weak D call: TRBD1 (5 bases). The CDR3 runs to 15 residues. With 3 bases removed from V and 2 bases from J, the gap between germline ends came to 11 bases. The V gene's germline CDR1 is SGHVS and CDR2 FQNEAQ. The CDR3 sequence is CASSLGEGGNQPQHF. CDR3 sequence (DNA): TGTGCCAGCAGCTTGGGGGAAGGCGGCAATCAGCCCCAGCATTTT. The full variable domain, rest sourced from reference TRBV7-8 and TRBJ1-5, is GAGVSQSPRYKVAKRGQDVALRCDPISGHVSLFWYQQALGQGPEFLTYFQNEAQLDKSGLPSDRFFAERPEGSVSTLKIQRTQQEDSAVYLCASSLGEGGNQPQHFGDGTRLSIL.

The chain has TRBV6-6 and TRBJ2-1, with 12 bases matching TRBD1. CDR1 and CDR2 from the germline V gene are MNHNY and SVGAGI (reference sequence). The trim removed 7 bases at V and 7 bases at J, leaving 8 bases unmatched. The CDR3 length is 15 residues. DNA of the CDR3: TGTGCCAGCATTGAGGGACAGGGGGCCTCTAATGAGCAGTTCTTC. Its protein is CASIEGQGASNEQFF.

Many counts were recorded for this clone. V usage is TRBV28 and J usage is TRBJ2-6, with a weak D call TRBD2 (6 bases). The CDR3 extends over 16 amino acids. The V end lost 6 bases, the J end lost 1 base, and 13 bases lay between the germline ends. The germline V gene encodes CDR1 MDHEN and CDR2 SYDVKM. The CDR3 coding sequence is TGTGCCAGCAGCCCCGGGACTTTTTCTGGGGCCAACGTCCTGACTTTC. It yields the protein CASSPGTFSGANVLTF.

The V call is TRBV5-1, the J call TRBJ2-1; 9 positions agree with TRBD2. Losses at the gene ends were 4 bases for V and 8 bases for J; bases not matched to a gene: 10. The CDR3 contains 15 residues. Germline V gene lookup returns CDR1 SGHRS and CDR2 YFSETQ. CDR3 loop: CASSVSGGDWDEQFF. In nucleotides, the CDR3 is TGCGCCAGCAGCGTTAGCGGGGGCGATTGGGATGAGCAGTTCTTC.

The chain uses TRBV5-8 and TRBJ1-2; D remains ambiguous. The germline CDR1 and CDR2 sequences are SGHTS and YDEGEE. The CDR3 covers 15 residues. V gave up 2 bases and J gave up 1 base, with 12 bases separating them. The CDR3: CASSLIRRGNYGYTF. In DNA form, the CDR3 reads TGTGCCAGCAGCTTAATTCGACGCGGTAACTATGGCTACACCTTC.

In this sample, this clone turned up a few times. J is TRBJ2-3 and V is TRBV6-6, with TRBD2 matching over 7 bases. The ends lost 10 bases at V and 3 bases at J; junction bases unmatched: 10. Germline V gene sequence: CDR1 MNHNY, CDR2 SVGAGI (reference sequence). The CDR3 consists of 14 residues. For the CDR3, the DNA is TGTGCCACCAAAGAGCTAGCGGATACAGATACGCAGTATTTT. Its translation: CATKELADTDTQYF.

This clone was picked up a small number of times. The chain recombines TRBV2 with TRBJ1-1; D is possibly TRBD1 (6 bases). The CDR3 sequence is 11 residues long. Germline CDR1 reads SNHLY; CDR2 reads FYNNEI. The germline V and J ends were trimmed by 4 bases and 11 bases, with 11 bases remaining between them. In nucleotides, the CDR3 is TGTGCCAGCAGTGCCGGAGGGGGGGCTTTCTTT. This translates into CASSAGGGAFF.

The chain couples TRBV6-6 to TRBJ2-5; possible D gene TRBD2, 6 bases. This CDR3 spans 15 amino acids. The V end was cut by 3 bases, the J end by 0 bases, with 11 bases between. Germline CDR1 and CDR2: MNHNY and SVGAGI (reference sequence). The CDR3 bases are TGTGCCAGCAGTTATGGCGGAGGGTACCAAGAGACCCAGTACTTC. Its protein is CASSYGGGYQETQYF.

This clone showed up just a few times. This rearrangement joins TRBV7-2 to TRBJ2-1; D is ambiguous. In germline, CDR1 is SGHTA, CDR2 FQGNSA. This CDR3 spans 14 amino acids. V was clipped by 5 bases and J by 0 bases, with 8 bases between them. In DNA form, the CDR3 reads TGTGCCAGCAGCCCCAGATTCTCCTACAATGAGCAGTTCTTC. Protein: CASSPRFSYNEQFF.

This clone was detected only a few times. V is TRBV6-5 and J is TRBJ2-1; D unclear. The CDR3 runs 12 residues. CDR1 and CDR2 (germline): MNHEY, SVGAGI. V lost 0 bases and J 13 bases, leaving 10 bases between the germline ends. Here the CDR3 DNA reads TGTGCCAGCAGTTACTCGACGGACCGACAGTTCTTC. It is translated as CASSYSTDRQFF.

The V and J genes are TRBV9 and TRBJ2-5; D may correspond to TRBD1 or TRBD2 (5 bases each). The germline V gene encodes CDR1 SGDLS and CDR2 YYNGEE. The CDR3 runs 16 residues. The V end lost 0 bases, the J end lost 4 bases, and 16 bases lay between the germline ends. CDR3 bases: TGTGCCAGCAGCGTAGGGGGCAGGGACCTTAGAGAGACCCAGTACTTC. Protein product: CASSVGGRDLRETQYF. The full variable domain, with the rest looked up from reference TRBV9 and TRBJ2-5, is DSGVTQTPKHLITATGQRVTLRCSPRSGDLSVYWYQQSLDQGLQFLIQYYNGEERAKGNILERFSAQQFPDLHSELNLSSLELGDSALYFCASSVGGRDLRETQYFGPGTRLLVL.

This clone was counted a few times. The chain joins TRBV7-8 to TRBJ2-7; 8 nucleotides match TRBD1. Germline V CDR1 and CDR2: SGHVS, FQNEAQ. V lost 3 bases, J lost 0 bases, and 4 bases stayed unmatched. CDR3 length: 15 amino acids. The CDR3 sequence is CASSFSDRDSYEQYF. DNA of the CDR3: TGTGCCAGCAGCTTTTCGGACAGGGACTCCTACGAGCAGTACTTC.

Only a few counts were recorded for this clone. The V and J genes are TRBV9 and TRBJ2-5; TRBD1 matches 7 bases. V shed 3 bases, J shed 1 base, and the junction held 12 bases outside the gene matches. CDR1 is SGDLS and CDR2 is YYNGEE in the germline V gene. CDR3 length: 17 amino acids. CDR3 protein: CASSAQPGGLFQETQYF. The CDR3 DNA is TGTGCCAGCAGCGCTCAGCCAGGGGGTCTCTTCCAAGAGACCCAGTACTTC.

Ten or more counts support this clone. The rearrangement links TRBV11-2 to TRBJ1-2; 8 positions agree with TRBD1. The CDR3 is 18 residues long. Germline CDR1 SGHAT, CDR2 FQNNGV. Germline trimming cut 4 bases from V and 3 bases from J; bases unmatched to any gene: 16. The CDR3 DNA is TGTGCCAGCAGCTCCCTCCGGGGGCAGGGGGCGGTTCACTATGGCTACACCTTC. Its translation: CASSSLRGQGAVHYGYTF. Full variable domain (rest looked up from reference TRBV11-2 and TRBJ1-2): EAGVAQSPRYKIIEKRQSVAFWCNPISGHATLYWYQQILGQGPKLLIQFQNNGVVDDSQLPKDRFSAERLKGVDSTLKIQPAKLEDSAVYLCASSSLRGQGAVHYGYTFGSGTRLTVV.

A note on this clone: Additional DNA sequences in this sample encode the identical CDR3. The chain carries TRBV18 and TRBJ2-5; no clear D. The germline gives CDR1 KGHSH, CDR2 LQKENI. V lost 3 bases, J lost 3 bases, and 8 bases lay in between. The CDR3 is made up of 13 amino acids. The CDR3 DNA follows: TGTGCCAGCTCACCTGGATTTAAAGAGACCCAGTACTTC. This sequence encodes CASSPGFKETQYF.

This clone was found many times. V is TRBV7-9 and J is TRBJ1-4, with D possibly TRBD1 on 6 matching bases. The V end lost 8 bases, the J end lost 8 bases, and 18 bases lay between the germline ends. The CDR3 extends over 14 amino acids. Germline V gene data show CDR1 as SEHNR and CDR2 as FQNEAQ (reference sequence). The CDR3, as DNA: TGTGCCAGCGACCAGCAGGGGTCAGGGGAAAAACTGTTTTTT. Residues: CASDQQGSGEKLFF.

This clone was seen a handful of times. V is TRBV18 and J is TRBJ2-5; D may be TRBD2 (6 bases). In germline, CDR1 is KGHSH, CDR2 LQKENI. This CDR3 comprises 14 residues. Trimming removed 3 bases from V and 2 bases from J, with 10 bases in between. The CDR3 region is CASSPVGGQETQYF. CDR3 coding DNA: TGTGCCAGCTCACCGGTTGGGGGGCAAGAGACCCAGTACTTC.

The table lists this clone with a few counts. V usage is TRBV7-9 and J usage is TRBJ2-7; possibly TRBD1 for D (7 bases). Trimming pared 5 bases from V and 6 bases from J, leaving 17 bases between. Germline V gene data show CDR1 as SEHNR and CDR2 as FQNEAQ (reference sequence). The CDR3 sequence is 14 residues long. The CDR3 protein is CASSPQGGLTEQYF. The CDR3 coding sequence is TGTGCCAGCAGCCCCCAGGGGGGATTGACCGAGCAGTACTTC.

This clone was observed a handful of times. Here the CDR3 reads CAYGQGRLRDQPQHF. The DNA for the CDR3 is TGTGCCTACGGACAGGGAAGATTGAGGGATCAGCCCCAGCATTTT. The rearrangement uses TRBV30 and TRBJ1-5, with 8 nucleotides matching TRBD1. This CDR3 has 15 residues. The germline gives CDR1 GTSNPN, CDR2 SVGIG (reference sequence). V was clipped by 7 bases and J by 5 bases; unmatched bases: 13.

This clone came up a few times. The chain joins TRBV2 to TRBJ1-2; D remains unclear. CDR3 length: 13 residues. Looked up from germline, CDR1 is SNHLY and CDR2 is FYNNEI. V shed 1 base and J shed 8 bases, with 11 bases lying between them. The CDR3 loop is CASSEVTEKGYTF. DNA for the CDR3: TGTGCCAGCAGTGAAGTTACGGAAAAGGGCTACACCTTC.

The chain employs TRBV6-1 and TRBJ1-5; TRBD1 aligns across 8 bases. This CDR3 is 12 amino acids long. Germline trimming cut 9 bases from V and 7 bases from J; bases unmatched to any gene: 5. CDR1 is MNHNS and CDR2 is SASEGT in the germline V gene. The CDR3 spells CARTDRAQPQHF. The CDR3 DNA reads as TGTGCCAGAACGGACAGGGCACAGCCCCAGCATTTT.